This TCR beta chain was captured by sequencing in a study of OX40 agonist ivuxolimab in advanced cancers. The study's findings and limits: On average, CD8+ T cells had more expanded clones than CD4+.

This CDR3 spans 19 amino acids. The ends lost 2 bases at V and 0 bases at J; junction bases unmatched: 9. Method: immunoSEQ multiplex PCR; TCRdb's copy keeps in-frame clones and lacks some. The profile shows fewer than 90,000 clones, roughly 87% of them singletons. As concerns this clone: Antigen unknown.

The chain uses TRBV23-1 and TRBJ2-2; 10 bases are a match to TRBD2. TRBV23-1 is an open reading frame whose function is uncertain. This specimen consisted of CD4+ or CD8+ T cells sorted from blood, obtained in a trial of the OX40 agonist ivuxolimab. This sequence was found in an adult with an advanced solid tumor such as melanoma, head and neck, liver or kidney cancer. The CDR3 region has the DNA TGCGCCAGCAGTCAACTAGCGGGAGAAGACGAGGCGAACACCGGGGAGCTGTTTTTT. It is translated as CASSQLAGEDEANTGELFF.